The rows below give T cell receptor beta chains drawn from one sample of a study of beta chain features in type 1 diabetes. TCRdb's table, derived via immunoSEQ multiplex PCR, lists solely in-frame clones and lacks some. The table includes under 300,000 clones, roughly 30% detected once. The sample comprised central memory CD4+ T cells from blood. Receptor source: a man aged 30-40 years in good health. Both conserved end residues are part of each CDR3. Each record gives: D gene, J gene, V gene, clone size, CDR3 protein, CDR3 DNA. The D gene is left open where the match is weak. Rows give clone size only sometimes, using once, few, many, or a class for an expanded clone.

>NA|TRBJ1-6|TRBV5-1|once
CASSSSGTTGSYNSPLHF
TGCGCCAGCAGCTCGTCCGGGACTACGGGCTCCTATAATTCACCCCTCCACTTT
>NA|TRBJ2-5|TRBV30|NA
CAWSEQPETQYF
TGTGCCTGGAGTGAACAGCCAGAGACCCAGTACTTC
>TRBD2|TRBJ2-5|TRBV25-1|NA
CASSVGRGIQETQYF
TGTGCCAGCAGTGTGGGGCGGGGGATCCAAGAGACCCAGTACTTC
>NA|TRBJ2-3|TRBV4-1|NA
CASSLQGLSTDTQYF
TGCGCCAGCAGCCTCCAGGGCCTGAGCACAGATACGCAGTATTTT
>TRBD2|TRBJ2-2|TRBV7-9|few
CASSLLAGGTGELFF
TGTGCCAGCAGCCTTTTAGCGGGAGGTACCGGGGAGCTGTTTTTT
>NA|TRBJ1-4|TRBV2|many
CASSRGVTNEKLFF
TGTGCCAGCTCCAGAGGGGTAACTAATGAAAAACTGTTTTTT
>NA|TRBJ2-2|TRBV7-2|NA
CASSLARYNTGELFF
TGTGCCAGCAGCTTAGCCCGGTATAACACCGGGGAGCTGTTTTTT
>NA|TRBJ1-4|TRBV15|NA
CATSRVASTTNEKLFF
TGTGCCACCAGCAGAGTAGCGTCGACTACGAATGAAAAACTGTTTTTT
>TRBD1|TRBJ1-5|TRBV30|few
CAWSFQGGGQPQHF
TGTGCCTGGAGTTTTCAAGGGGGCGGACAGCCCCAGCATTTT
>NA|TRBJ1-4|TRBV4-2|NA
CASSQGFGGATNEKLFF
TGTGCCAGCAGCCAGGGCTTCGGCGGGGCGACTAATGAAAAACTGTTTTTT
>NA|TRBJ1-5|TRBV5-6|NA
CASSFRQFSNQPQHF
TGTGCCAGCAGCTTCCGACAGTTTAGCAATCAGCCCCAGCATTTT
>NA|TRBJ1-1|TRBV7-9|NA
CASSLQGKSAEAFF
TGTGCCAGCAGCTTACAGGGGAAGAGCGCTGAAGCTTTCTTT
>TRBD1|TRBJ1-2|TRBV28|NA
CASSSGGQEIYGYTF
TGTGCCAGCAGTTCAGGGGGACAGGAGATCTATGGCTACACCTTC
>NA|TRBJ2-6|TRBV2|NA
CASSEQGSGANVLTF
TGTGCCAGCAGTGAACAGGGCTCTGGGGCCAACGTCCTGACTTTC
>NA|TRBJ1-4|TRBV7-9|NA
CASSPGQANEKLFF
TGTGCCAGCAGCCCCGGGCAGGCTAATGAAAAACTGTTTTTT